This TCR beta chain was sequenced for a study of breast tumors, draining lymph nodes, adjacent tissues. General study findings and limits: Tumor repertoires ranked between lymph nodes and nontumor tissue in diversity, with V and J gene preferences.

Axillary draining lymph nodes of breast cancer patients supplied the node samples. In germline, CDR1 is LNHDA, CDR2 SQIVND (reference sequence). Trimming removed 5 bases at V and 6 bases at J, with 11 bases between. This CDR3 comprises 13 residues. MiXCR was run by TCRdb on the multiplex PCR reads, yielding one entry per CDR3 protein. The table records 150,000 or so distinct CDR3 sequences, around a third of them present only once. This clonotype was seen many times. What it recognizes is unknown. The clonotype originates from a female donor with breast cancer. Some clones in this sample may be carry-over from other donors' samples. The source material was axillary lymph node tissue. The chain has TRBV19 and TRBJ1-5, with D hard to call. CDR3 in DNA: TGTGCCAGTAGTGGTCGATTAGGTCAGCCCCAGCATTTT. Its protein product is CASSGRLGQPQHF.